This passage covers 3 T cell receptor beta chains from one sample sequenced in a study of cytomegalovirus exposure and HLA in healthy donors. The primer mix had 60 Vbeta and 13 Jbeta primers. Clones were read by immunoSEQ multiplex PCR, and TCRdb kept only the in-frame ones, dropping some. This repertoire includes about 130,000 clones. The source material was PBMCs. These receptor sequences come from a young man in good health and CMV-seronegative.

V usage is TRBV6-5 and J usage is TRBJ2-1; 10 positions agree with TRBD2. Germline V gene sequence: CDR1 MNHEY, CDR2 SVGAGI. J was trimmed by 3 bases and V by 6 bases; bases with no gene match: 5. This CDR3 is 15 amino acids long. CDR3 nucleotide sequence: TGTGCCAGCAGCTATGGACTAGCGGTCTACAATGAGCAGTTCTTC. Amino acid sequence: CASSYGLAVYNEQFF.

This chain joins TRBV5-6 and TRBJ2-5; D is undetermined. The J call is doubtful: the DNA matches TRBJ2-7 better. CDR3 length equals 14 residues. Germline loops: CDR1 SGHDT, CDR2 YYEEEE. The CDR3 loop is CASSLGAPSYEQYF. Here the CDR3 DNA reads TGTGCCAGCAGCTTGGGGGCCCCTTCCTACGAGCAGTACTTC.

The DNA of the CDR3 is TGTGCCAGTAGGTCCGGGACACTCAATGAAAAACTGTTTTTT. It is translated as CASRSGTLNEKLFF. V and J are TRBV19 and TRBJ1-4; D is perhaps TRBD1 (6 bases). V dropped 6 bases and J dropped 5 bases, with 13 bases sitting between them. From germline, CDR1 is LNHDA and CDR2 SQIVND (reference sequence). This CDR3 contains 14 residues.